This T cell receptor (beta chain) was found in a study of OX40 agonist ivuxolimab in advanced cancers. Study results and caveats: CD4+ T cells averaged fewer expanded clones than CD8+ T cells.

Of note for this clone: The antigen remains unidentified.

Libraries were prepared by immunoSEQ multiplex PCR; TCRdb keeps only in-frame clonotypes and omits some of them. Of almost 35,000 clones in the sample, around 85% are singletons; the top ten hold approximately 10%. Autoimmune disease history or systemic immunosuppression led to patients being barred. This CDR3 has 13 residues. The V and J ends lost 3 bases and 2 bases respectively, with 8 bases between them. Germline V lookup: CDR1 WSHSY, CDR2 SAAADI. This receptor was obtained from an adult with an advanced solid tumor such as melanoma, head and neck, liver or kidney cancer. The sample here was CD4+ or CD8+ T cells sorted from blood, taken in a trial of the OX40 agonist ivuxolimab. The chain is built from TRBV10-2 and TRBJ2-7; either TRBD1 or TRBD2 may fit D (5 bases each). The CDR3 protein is CASSDRETYEQYF. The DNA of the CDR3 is TGCGCCAGCAGTGACAGGGAGACCTACGAGCAGTACTTC.